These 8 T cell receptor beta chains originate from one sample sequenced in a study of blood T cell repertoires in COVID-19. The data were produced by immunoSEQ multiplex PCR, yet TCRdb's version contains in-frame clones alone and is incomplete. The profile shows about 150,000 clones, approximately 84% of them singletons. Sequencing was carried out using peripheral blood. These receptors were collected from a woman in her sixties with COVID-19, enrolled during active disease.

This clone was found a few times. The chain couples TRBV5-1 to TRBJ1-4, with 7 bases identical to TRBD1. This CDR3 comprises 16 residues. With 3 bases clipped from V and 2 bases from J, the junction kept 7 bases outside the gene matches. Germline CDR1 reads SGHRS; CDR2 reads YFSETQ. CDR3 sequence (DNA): TGCGCCAGCAGCTCATCTACAGGGGTGACTAATGAAAAACTGTTTTTT. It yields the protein CASSSSTGVTNEKLFF.

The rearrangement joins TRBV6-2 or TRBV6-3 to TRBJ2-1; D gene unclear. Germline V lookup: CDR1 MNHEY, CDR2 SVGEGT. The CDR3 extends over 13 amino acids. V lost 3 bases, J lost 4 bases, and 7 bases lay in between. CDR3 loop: CASSYGLYNEQFF. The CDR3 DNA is TGTGCCAGCAGTTATGGGCTATACAATGAGCAGTTCTTC.

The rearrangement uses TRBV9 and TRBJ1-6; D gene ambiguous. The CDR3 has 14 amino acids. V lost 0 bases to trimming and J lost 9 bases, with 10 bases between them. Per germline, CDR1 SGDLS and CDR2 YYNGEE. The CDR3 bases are TGTGCCAGCAGCGTAGAAGTCGCGGCTTCACCCCTCCACTTT. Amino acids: CASSVEVAASPLHF. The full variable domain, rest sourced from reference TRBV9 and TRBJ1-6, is DSGVTQTPKHLITATGQRVTLRCSPRSGDLSVYWYQQSLDQGLQFLIQYYNGEERAKGNILERFSAQQFPDLHSELNLSSLELGDSALYFCASSVEVAASPLHFGNGTRLTVT.

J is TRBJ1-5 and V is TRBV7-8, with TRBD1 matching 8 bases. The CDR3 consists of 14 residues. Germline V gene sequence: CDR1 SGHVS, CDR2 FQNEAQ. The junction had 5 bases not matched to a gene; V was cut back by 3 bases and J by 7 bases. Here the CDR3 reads CASSFDRGEQPQHF. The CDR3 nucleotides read TGTGCCAGCAGCTTTGACAGGGGAGAACAGCCCCAGCATTTT.

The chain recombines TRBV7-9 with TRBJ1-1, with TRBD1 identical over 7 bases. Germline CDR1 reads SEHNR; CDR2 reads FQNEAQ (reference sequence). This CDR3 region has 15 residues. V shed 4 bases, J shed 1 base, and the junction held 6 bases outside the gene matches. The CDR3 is CASSSGQRPNTEAFF. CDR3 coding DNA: TGTGCCAGCAGCTCGGGACAGAGACCGAACACTGAAGCTTTCTTT.

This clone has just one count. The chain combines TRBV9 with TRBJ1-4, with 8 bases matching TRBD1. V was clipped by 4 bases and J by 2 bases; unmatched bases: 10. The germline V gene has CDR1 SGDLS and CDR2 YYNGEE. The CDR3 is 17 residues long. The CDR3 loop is CASSPRTGRGTNEKLFF. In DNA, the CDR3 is TGTGCCAGCAGCCCGCGGACAGGGAGGGGCACTAATGAAAAACTGTTTTTT.

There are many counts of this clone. CDR3 protein: CASSKEAQQDGSPLHF. Here the CDR3 DNA reads TGTGCCAGCAGCAAAGAAGCGCAGCAAGATGGTTCACCCCTCCACTTT. The chain joins TRBV21-1 to TRBJ1-6. TRBV21-1 is noted as a pseudogene. This CDR3 comprises 16 residues.

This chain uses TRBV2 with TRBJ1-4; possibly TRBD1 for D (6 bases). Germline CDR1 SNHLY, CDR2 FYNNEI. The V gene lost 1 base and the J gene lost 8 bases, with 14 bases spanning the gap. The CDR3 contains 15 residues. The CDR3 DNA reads TGTGCCAGCAGTGAAGAACGGGGGGCGTACGAAAAACTGTTTTTT. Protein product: CASSEERGAYEKLFF. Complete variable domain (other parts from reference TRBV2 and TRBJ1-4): EPEVTQTPSHQVTQMGQEVILRCVPISNHLYFYWYRQILGQKVEFLVSFYNNEISEKSEIFDDQFSVERPDGSNFTLKIRSTKLEDSAMYFCASSEERGAYEKLFFGSGTQLSVL.